Each of the 14 T cell receptor beta chains below was sequenced from the same sample in a study of Tregs in tolerant kidney transplant recipients. Repertoires were generated with immunoSEQ multiplex PCR, while TCRdb's copy carries only in-frame clones and drops some. This table has 45,000 to 55,000 clones, approximately 90% appearing once. Related graft donors supplied nonmyeloablative bone marrow transplants, and mixed chimerism was transient. The sample in question was CD8+ T cells from blood (PBMCs), obtained 24 months after the transplant. These receptors were taken from a human patient who received a combined kidney and bone marrow transplant. Some of the T cells may derive from the graft donor.

The genes are TRBV7-6 and TRBJ2-1; 9 bases agree with TRBD2. The CDR3 consists of 16 residues. The trim removed 5 bases at V and 3 bases at J, leaving 8 bases unmatched. Per germline, CDR1 SGHVS and CDR2 FNYEAQ. The DNA for the CDR3 is TGTGCCAGCAGCCACAGCGGGGGGAAGTACTACAATGAGCAGTTCTTC. This codes for CASSHSGGKYYNEQFF.

The V call is TRBV15, the J call TRBJ2-3; no clear D gene. V gave up 0 bases and J gave up 3 bases, with 7 bases separating them. This CDR3 is 14 amino acids long. Looked up from germline, CDR1 is LNHNV and CDR2 is YYDKDF (reference sequence). CDR3 DNA sequence: TGTGCCACCAGCAGAGATCTAGAAACAGATACGCAGTATTTT. It codes for CATSRDLETDTQYF.

The chain is built from TRBV7-9 and TRBJ2-7, with D unresolved. V was cut by 2 bases and J by 3 bases, with 5 bases left in between. CDR3 length: 12 amino acids. Germline CDR1 is SEHNR and CDR2 is FQNEAQ (reference sequence). CDR3 residues: CASSLILYEQYF. CDR3 sequence (DNA): TGTGCCAGCAGCTTAATCCTCTACGAGCAGTACTTC.

This sequence joins TRBV9 and TRBJ2-2; the D gene is possibly TRBD2 (6 bases). Germline V CDR1 and CDR2: SGDLS, YYNGEE. The CDR3 covers 14 residues. Trimming took 4 bases from V and 3 from J, leaving 10 bases between them. The CDR3 DNA follows: TGTGCCAGCAGCCTGGGGGGTGACACCGGGGAGCTGTTTTTT. It yields the protein CASSLGGDTGELFF. Drawing the rest from reference TRBV9 and TRBJ2-2, the complete variable domain is DSGVTQTPKHLITATGQRVTLRCSPRSGDLSVYWYQQSLDQGLQFLIQYYNGEERAKGNILERFSAQQFPDLHSELNLSSLELGDSALYFCASSLGGDTGELFFGEGSRLTVL.

The chain uses TRBV6-1 and TRBJ2-6, with a possible D match to TRBD2 (5 bases). Trimming removed 5 bases at V and 10 bases at J, with 15 bases between. Germline CDR1 is MNHNS and CDR2 is SASEGT. The CDR3 has 14 amino acids. The DNA for the CDR3 is TGTGCCAGCAGTACCCACCGAGGGAGAAACGTCCTGACTTTC. This gives the protein CASSTHRGRNVLTF.

The V call is TRBV9, the J call TRBJ1-6; D is undetermined. Looked up from germline, CDR1 is SGDLS and CDR2 is YYNGEE. Trimming stripped 4 bases from V and 9 bases from J, with 20 bases between. The CDR3 consists of 16 residues. CDR3 sequence (DNA): TGTGCCAGCAGCAGAGACGCCCCAAGCGGAGGTTCACCCCTCCACTTT. Translated: CASSRDAPSGGSPLHF. Together with reference TRBV9 and TRBJ1-6, the CDR3 gives the full variable domain: DSGVTQTPKHLITATGQRVTLRCSPRSGDLSVYWYQQSLDQGLQFLIQYYNGEERAKGNILERFSAQQFPDLHSELNLSSLELGDSALYFCASSRDAPSGGSPLHFGNGTRLTVT.

The chain recombines TRBV27 with TRBJ1-1; tentative D call: TRBD1 (5 bases). This CDR3 has 14 amino acids. Trimming removed 4 bases from V and 6 bases from J, with 15 bases in between. CDR1 is MNHEY and CDR2 is SMNVEV in the germline V gene (reference sequence). The chain's CDR3 is CASSWGAGVPEAFF. The CDR3 DNA follows: TGTGCCAGCAGTTGGGGAGCGGGGGTCCCTGAAGCTTTCTTT.

The chain uses TRBV30 and TRBJ1-2; D uncertain. Trimming shortened V by 0 bases and J by 0 bases, and 11 bases separated the two germline ends. Per germline, CDR1 GTSNPN and CDR2 SVGIG (reference sequence). There are 15 residues in the CDR3. The CDR3 DNA sequence: TGTGCCTGGAGTGTACATTCAGTAACTAACTATGGCTACACCTTC. Protein product: CAWSVHSVTNYGYTF.

The rearrangement uses TRBV28 and TRBJ1-3, with 8 bases lining up with TRBD1. Germline lookup yields CDR1 MDHEN and CDR2 SYDVKM. The CDR3 is 19 amino acids. J was trimmed by 0 bases and V by 6 bases; bases with no gene match: 16. CDR3 DNA sequence: TGTGCCAGCAGCCGCGGACAGGGAAAATCCATCTTCTCTGGAAACACCATATATTTT. It encodes CASSRGQGKSIFSGNTIYF.

The chain carries TRBV5-1 and TRBJ2-7; no firm D call. CDR3 size: 13 residues. The germline V gene has CDR1 SGHRS and CDR2 YFSETQ. V gave up 0 bases and J gave up 7 bases, with 11 bases separating them. CDR3 coding DNA: TGCGCCAGCAGCTTGGCCGGCGGTAAAGAGCAGTACTTC. Translated, it gives CASSLAGGKEQYF.

The genes are TRBV9 and TRBJ1-2; 12 bases line up with TRBD1. Germline loops: CDR1 SGDLS, CDR2 YYNGEE. V trimming: 4 bases; J trimming: 8 bases; junction bases outside the gene matches: 9. The CDR3 length is 15 residues. The CDR3 DNA sequence: TGTGCCAGCAGCTGGGCGGGACAGGGGGCGGTCGGCTACACCTTC. It is translated as CASSWAGQGAVGYTF.

For this clone: At one end, the junction sequence differs from germline, possibly due to a read error. J is TRBJ2-7 and V is TRBV7-9; TRBD1 agrees at 7 bases. Germline V gene sequence: CDR1 SEHNR, CDR2 FQNEAQ (reference sequence). The CDR3 contains 11 residues. CDR3: CASSLVGQPNF. CDR3 DNA sequence: TGTGCCAGCAGCTTGGTGGGACAGCCTAACTTC.

CDR3 sequence: CASSPGQTSNQPQHF. The CDR3 DNA is TGTGCCAGCAGCCCCGGACAGACTAGCAATCAGCCCCAGCATTTT. The chain recombines TRBV5-8 with TRBJ1-5, with D perhaps TRBD1 (6 bases). V lost 4 bases, J lost 0 bases, and 11 bases lay in between. This CDR3 is 15 amino acids long. Looked up from germline, CDR1 is SGHTS and CDR2 is YDEGEE.

V usage is TRBV6-4 and J usage is TRBJ2-3; 9 bases match TRBD1. The CDR3 loop spans 14 amino acids. Germline V gene lookup returns CDR1 MRHNA and CDR2 SNTAGT. V lost 8 bases and J lost 1; bases outside the gene matches: 4. The DNA for the CDR3 is TGTGCCAGCTCCAGGACAGGGGGCACAGATACGCAGTATTTT. It codes for CASSRTGGTDTQYF.